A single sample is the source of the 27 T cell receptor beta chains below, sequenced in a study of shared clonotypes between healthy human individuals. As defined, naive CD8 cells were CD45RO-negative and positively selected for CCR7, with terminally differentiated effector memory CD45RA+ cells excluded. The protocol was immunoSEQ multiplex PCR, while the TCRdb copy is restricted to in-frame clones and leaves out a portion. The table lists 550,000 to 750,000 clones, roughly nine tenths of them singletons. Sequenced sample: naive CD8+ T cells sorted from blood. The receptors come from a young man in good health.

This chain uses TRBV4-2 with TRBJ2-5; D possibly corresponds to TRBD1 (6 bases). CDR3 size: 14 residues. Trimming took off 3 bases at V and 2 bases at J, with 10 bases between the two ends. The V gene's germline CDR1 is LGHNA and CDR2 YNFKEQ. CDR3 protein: CASSQTQGQETQYF. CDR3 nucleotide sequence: TGTGCCAGCAGCCAGACACAGGGACAAGAGACCCAGTACTTC.

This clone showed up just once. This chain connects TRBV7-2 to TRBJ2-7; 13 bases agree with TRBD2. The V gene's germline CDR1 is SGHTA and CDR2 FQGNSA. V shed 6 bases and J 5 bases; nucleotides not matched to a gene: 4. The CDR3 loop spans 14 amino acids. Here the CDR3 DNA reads TGTGCCAGCAGTTTGGGGACTAGCGGGAACGAGCAGTACTTC. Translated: CASSLGTSGNEQYF.

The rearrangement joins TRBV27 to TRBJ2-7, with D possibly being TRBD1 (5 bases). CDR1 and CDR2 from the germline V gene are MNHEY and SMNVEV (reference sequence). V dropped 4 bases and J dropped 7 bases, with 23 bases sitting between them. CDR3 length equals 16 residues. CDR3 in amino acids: CASSSLHVGKGLEQYF. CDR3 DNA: TGTGCCAGCAGTTCCTTACATGTCGGTAAGGGGTTGGAGCAGTACTTC.

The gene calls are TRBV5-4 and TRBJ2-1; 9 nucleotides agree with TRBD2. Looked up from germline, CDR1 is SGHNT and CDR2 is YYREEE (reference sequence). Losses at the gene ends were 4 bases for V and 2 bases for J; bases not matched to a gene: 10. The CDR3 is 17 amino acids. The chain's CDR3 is CASSRRGSGSPYNEQFF. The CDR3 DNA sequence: TGTGCCAGCAGCCGTCGGGGTAGCGGGAGCCCCTACAATGAGCAGTTCTTC.

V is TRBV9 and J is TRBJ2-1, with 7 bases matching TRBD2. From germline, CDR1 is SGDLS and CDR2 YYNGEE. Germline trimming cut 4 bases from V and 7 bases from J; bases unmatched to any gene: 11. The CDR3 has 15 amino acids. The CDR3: CASSSPAGVNNEQFF. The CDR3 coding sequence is TGTGCCAGCAGCTCCCCGGCGGGGGTAAATAATGAGCAGTTCTTC.

The CDR3 sequence: CATTTSGSYNEQFF. The CDR3 nucleotides read TGTGCCACCACGACTAGCGGGTCCTACAATGAGCAGTTCTTC. This sequence joins TRBV6-6 and TRBJ2-1; 10 bases are shared with TRBD2. Germline V lookup: CDR1 MNHNY, CDR2 SVGAGI (reference sequence). The CDR3 has 14 residues. Trimming at V came to 10 bases and at J to 1 base, leaving 4 bases not matched to a gene.

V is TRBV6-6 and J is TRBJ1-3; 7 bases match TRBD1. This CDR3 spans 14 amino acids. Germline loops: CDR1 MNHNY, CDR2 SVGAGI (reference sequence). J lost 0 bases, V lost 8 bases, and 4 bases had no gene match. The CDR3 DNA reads TGTGCCAGCCTAGGGACAGTCTCTGGAAACACCATATATTTT. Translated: CASLGTVSGNTIYF.

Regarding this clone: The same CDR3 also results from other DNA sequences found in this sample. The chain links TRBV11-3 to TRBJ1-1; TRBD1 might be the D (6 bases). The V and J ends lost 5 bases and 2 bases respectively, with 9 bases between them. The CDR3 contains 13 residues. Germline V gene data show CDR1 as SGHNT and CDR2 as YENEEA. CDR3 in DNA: TGTGCCAGCAGCGGGGGGCTCAACACTGAAGCTTTCTTT. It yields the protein CASSGGLNTEAFF.

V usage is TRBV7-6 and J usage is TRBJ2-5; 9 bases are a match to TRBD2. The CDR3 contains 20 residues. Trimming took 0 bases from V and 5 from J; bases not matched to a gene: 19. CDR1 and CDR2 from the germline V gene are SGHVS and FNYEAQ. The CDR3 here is CASSLAEVAGVSVIEETQYF. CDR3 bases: TGTGCCAGCAGCTTAGCGGAGGTAGCGGGAGTCTCGGTGATAGAGGAGACCCAGTACTTC.

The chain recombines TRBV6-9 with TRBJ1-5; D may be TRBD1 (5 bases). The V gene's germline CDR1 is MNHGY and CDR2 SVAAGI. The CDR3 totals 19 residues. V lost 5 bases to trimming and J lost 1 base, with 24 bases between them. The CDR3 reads CASSRKGRGGNRSNQPQHF. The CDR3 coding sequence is TGTGCCAGCAGTAGAAAGGGGCGCGGGGGAAATAGGAGCAATCAGCCCCAGCATTTT.

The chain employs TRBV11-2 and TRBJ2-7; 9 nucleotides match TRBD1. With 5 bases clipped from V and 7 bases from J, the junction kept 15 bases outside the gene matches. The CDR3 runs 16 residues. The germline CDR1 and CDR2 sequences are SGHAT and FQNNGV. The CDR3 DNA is TGTGCCAGCAGCCTTGGTCGGGACAGGGCCGTATCGGAGCAGTACTTC. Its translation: CASSLGRDRAVSEQYF.

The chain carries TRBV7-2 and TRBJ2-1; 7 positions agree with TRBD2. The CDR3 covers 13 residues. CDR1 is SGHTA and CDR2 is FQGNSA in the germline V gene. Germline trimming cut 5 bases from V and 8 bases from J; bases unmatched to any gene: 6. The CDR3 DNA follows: TGTGCCAGCAGCGCGCACGGGGGGTATGAGCAGTTCTTC. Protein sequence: CASSAHGGYEQFF.

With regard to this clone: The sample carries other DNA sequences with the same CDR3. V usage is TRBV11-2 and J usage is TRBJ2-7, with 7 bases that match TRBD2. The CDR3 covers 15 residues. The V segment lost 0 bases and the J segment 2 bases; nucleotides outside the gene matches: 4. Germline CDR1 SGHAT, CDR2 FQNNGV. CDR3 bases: TGTGCCAGCAGCTTAGAGGCTAGCGGCGCCTACGAGCAGTACTTC. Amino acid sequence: CASSLEASGAYEQYF.

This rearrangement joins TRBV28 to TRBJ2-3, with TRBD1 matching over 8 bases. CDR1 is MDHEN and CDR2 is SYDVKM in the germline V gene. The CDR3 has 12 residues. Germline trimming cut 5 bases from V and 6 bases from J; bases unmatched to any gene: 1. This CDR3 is CASSHRGDTQYF. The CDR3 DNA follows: TGTGCCAGCAGTCACAGGGGGGATACGCAGTATTTT. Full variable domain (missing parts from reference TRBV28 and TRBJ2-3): DVKVTQSSRYLVKRTGEKVFLECVQDMDHENMFWYRQDPGLGLRLIYFSYDVKMKEKGDIPEGYSVSREKKERFSLILESASTNQTSMYLCASSHRGDTQYFGPGTRLTVL.

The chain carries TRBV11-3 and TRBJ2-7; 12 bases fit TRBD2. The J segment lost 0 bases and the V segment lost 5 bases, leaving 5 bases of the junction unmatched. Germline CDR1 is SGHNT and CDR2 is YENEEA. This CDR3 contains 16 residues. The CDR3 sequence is CASSERTSGTSYEQYF. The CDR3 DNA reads TGTGCCAGCAGCGAACGGACTAGCGGGACCTCCTACGAGCAGTACTTC.

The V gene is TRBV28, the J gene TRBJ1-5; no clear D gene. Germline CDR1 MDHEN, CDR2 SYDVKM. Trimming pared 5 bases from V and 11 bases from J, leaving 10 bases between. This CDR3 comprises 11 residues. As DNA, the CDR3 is TGTGCCAGCAGTCTACATTACACCCAGCATTTT. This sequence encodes CASSLHYTQHF.

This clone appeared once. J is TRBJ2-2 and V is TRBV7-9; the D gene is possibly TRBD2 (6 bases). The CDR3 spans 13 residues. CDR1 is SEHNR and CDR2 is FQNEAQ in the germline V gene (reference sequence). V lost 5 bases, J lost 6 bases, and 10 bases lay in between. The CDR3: CASSHRLAGELFF. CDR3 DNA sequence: TGTGCCAGCAGCCATAGACTAGCCGGGGAGCTGTTTTTT.

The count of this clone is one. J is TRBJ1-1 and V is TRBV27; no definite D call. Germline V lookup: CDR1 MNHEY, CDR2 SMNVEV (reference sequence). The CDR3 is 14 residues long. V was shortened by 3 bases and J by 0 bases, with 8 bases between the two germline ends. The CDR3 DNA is TGTGCCAGCAGTTTCAGAGGGCTGAACACTGAAGCTTTCTTT. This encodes CASSFRGLNTEAFF.

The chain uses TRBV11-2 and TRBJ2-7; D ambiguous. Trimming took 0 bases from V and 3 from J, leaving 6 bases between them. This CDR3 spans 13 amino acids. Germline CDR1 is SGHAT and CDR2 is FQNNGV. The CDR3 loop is CASSLEKNYEQYF. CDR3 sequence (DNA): TGTGCCAGCAGCTTAGAAAAAAACTACGAGCAGTACTTC.

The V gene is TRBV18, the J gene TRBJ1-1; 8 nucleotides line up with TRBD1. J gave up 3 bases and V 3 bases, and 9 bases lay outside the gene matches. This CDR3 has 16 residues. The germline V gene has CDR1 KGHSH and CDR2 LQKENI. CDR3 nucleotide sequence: TGTGCCAGCTCACCGTCCAGGGGGCCTCCGGACACTGAAGCTTTCTTT. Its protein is CASSPSRGPPDTEAFF.

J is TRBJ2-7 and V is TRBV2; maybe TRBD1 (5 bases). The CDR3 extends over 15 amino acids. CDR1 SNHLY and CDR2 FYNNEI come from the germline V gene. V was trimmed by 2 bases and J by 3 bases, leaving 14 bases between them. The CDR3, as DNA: TGTGCCAGCAGTGAAATGCAGGGCCCAAGCTACGAGCAGTACTTC. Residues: CASSEMQGPSYEQYF.

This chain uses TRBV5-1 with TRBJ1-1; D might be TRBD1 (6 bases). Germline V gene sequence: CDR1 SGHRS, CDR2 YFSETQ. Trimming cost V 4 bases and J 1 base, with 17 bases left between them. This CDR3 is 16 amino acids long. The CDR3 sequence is CASSPSQGLKNTEAFF. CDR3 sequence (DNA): TGCGCCAGCAGCCCGTCACAGGGTTTGAAGAACACTGAAGCTTTCTTT.

The CDR3 DNA is TGCGCCAGCAGCTTAGGGACAGCTTCCTTACATGAAAAACTGTTTTTT. As protein: CASSLGTASLHEKLFF. V gene TRBV5-1 combines with J gene TRBJ1-4; 7 positions match TRBD1. Germline-derived CDR1 and CDR2 are SGHRS and YFSETQ. Losses at the gene ends were 2 bases for V and 6 bases for J; bases not matched to a gene: 10. The CDR3 contains 16 residues.

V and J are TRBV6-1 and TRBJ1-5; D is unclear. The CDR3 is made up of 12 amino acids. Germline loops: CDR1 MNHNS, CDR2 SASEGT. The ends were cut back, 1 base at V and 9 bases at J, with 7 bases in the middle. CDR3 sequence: CASSEVQRPQHF. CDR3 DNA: TGTGCCAGCAGTGAAGTACAACGGCCCCAGCATTTT.

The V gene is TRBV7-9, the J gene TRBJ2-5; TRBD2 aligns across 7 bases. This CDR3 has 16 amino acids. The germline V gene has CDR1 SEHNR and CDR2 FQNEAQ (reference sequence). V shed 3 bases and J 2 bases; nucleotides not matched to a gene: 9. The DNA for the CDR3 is TGTGCCAGCAGCTTCGATAGACTAGCCGTACAAGAGACCCAGTACTTC. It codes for CASSFDRLAVQETQYF.

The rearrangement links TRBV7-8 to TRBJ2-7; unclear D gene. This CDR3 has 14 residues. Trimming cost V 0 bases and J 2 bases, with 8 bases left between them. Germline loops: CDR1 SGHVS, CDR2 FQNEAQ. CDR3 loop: CASSLAGFAYEQYF. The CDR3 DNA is TGTGCCAGCAGCTTAGCGGGATTCGCCTACGAGCAGTACTTC.

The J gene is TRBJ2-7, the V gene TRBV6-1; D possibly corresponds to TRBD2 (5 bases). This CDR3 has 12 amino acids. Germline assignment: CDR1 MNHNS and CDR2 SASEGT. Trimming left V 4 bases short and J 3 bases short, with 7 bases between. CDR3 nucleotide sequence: TGTGCCAGCAGTGGGAGGCTCTACGAGCAGTACTTC. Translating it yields CASSGRLYEQYF.